The entry below describes one T cell receptor beta chain. The antigen is unknown. The data belong to a study of shared clonotypes between healthy human individuals. The overall study: There were three CD4 naive, three CD4 memory, two CD8 naive and one CD8 memory plates per donor. The study, taken as a whole, reports: Blood alone was sampled, and tissue repertoires likely differ.

The V end lost 0 bases, the J end lost 0 bases, and 8 bases lay between the germline ends. The CDR3 runs to 15 residues. The germline V gene encodes CDR1 LNHNV and CDR2 YYDKDF (reference sequence). All donors were healthy HIV-negative adults lacking recent acute infections or vaccinations. Running of the assay took place at deep level. Assay used: immunoSEQ multiplex PCR; TCRdb lists only in-frame clones, some missing. The data show 2 million to 2.5 million clones, roughly 90% seen once. Input material: naive CD4+ T cells from PBMCs. Noted subset: CD45RA+ positively selected. The rearrangement joins TRBV15 to TRBJ2-5; the D is unclear. The receptor's source is a young man in good health. Some clones in this sample may be carry-over from other donors' samples. The CDR3 protein is CATSRDPLNQETQYF. The CDR3 DNA reads as TGTGCCACCAGCAGAGATCCCCTGAACCAAGAGACCCAGTACTTC.